The clone carrying this T cell receptor (beta chain) was picked up many times. Described time point: newly diagnosed GD, antithyroid drugs for less than 3 months. There was RNA extracted from PBMCs, and the TCR library was made from it. CDR3 regions were amplified by Arm-PCR using iRepertoire HTBI primers to build TCR beta libraries. TCRdb re-called the multiplex PCR reads with MiXCR, one entry per CDR3 protein. The sample shows about 440,000 distinct CDR3 sequences, about 15% of them seen only once. The data were obtained in a study of regulatory T cells in long-lasting Graves disease. Germline CDR1 SEHNR, CDR2 FQNEAQ (reference sequence). Trimming removed 0 bases from V and 0 bases from J; junction bases left unmatched: 14. The CDR3 runs 20 residues. Separately, the same data were catalogued under a study of T cells in Graves' hyperthyroidism and ophthalmopathy. In that study: Lactation, pregnancy, other autoimmune disease or uncontrolled infection excluded patients. Used for diagnoses were clinical symptoms, serum thyroxine and TRAb, thyroid ultrasound and orbital computed tomography. Model output signaled ophthalmopathy a median roughly 6 months ahead of onset.

This clonotype was obtained from a young woman with Graves disease. The sample here was peripheral blood mononuclear cells (PBMCs), taken at new diagnosis, from a patient treated with antithyroid drugs. The chain employs TRBV7-9 and TRBJ2-4; 7 bases agree with TRBD1. In DNA, the CDR3 is TGTGCCAGCAGCTTAGCCCGAACAACCGGGACAGCCCTAGCCAAAAACATTCAGTACTTC. Its translation is CASSLARTTGTALAKNIQYF.